The clone carrying this T cell receptor beta chain was counted a few times. The antigen remains unidentified. The data stem from a study of post-analysis software for immune sequencing data. Trimming cost V 7 bases and J 8 bases, with 20 bases left between them. The CDR3 sequence is 13 residues long. Germline V gives CDR1 GTSNPN, CDR2 SVGIG (reference sequence). Regarding the study as a whole: TRBV5-6, TRBV5-1 and TRBV20-1 were among roughly 5 TRBV segments more frequent in patients than controls.

Unique molecular identifiers were present in the TCR beta cDNA libraries. The T cell input of roughly 0.85 to 11 million gave hundreds of thousands of cDNA molecules. TCRdb re-analysed the PCR reads in MiXCR, keeping a single row per CDR3 protein. The sample lists 650,000 to 850,000 distinct CDR3 sequences; 46% were seen once. Sequenced: blood. The receptor comes from a girl aged 10 to 17 with multiple sclerosis. This chain joins TRBV30 and TRBJ1-1; weak D call: TRBD1 (5 bases). The CDR3 loop reads CASSRGESHEAFF. The CDR3 bases are TGTGCCTCCTCAAGGGGAGAATCGCACGAAGCTTTCTTT.